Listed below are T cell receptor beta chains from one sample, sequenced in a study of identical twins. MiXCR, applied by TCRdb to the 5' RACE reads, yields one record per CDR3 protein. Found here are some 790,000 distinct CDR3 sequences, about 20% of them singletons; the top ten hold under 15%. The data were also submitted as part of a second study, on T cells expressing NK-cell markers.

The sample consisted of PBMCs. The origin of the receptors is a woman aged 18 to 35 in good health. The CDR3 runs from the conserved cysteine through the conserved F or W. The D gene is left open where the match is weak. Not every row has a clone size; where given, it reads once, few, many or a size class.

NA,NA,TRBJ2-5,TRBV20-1,CSARVRETQYF,TGCAGTGCTAGAGTCCGGGAGACCCAGTACTTC
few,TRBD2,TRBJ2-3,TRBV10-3,CAISERTSPDTQYF,TGTGCCATCAGTGAGCGGACTAGTCCAGATACGCAGTATTTT
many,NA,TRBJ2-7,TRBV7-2,CASSPSSGRTYEQYF,TGTGCCAGCAGCCCCTCAAGCGGTCGGACCTACGAGCAGTACTTC
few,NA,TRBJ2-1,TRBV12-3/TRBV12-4,CASSLRDRSNEQFF,TGTGCCAGCAGCCTGAGGGACCGAAGCAATGAGCAGTTCTTC
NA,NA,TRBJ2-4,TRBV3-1,CASSARALDLAKNIQYF,TGTGCCAGCAGCGCTCGAGCCCTCGATTTGGCCAAAAACATTCAGTACTTC
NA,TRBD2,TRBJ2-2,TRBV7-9,CASSSKTSPNTGELFF,TGTGCCAGCAGCTCAAAGACTAGCCCGAACACCGGGGAGCTGTTTTTT
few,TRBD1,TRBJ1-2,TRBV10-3,CAISAGQLYGYTF,TGTGCCATCAGCGCGGGACAGCTCTATGGCTACACCTTC
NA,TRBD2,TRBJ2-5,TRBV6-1,CASSERLAGETQYF,TGTGCCAGCAGTGAAAGGCTAGCGGGAGAGACCCAGTACTTC
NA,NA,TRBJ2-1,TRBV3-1,CASSPPPNGINEQFF,TGTGCCAGCAGCCCCCCCCCGAACGGAATCAATGAGCAGTTCTTC
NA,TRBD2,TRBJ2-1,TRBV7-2,CASSLLAATYNEQFF,TGTGCCAGCAGCTTACTAGCGGCTACCTACAATGAGCAGTTCTTC
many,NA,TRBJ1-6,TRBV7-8,CASSLLTGILLHF,TGTGCCAGCAGCTTACTTACCGGGATACTTCTCCACTTT
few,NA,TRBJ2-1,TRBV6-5,CASSYSTRSVEQFF,TGTGCCAGCAGTTACTCTACCCGCTCGGTTGAGCAGTTCTTC
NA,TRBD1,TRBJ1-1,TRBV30,CAWSEGTGWTEAFF,TGTGCCTGGAGTGAAGGGACAGGGTGGACTGAAGCTTTCTTT
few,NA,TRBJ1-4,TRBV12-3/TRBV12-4,CASSLPGTLNEKLFF,TGTGCCAGCAGTTTACCTGGCACCCTTAATGAAAAACTGTTTTTT
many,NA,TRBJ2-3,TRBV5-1,CASSLGGGFGDTQYF,TGCGCCAGCAGCCTGGGTGGAGGCTTTGGAGATACGCAGTATTTT
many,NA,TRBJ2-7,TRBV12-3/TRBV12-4,CASSLPGNEQYF,TGTGCCAGCAGTTTACCGGGGAACGAGCAGTACTTC
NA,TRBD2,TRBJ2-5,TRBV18,CASSPSAGGKETQYF,TGTGCCAGCTCACCATCGGCGGGAGGGAAAGAGACCCAGTACTTC
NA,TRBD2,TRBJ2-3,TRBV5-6,CASSLGERGGQDTQYF,TGTGCCAGCAGCTTGGGGGAGCGGGGGGGCCAAGATACGCAGTATTTT
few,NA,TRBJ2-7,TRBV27,CASRIQGNAYEQYF,TGTGCCAGCAGAATTCAAGGGAATGCCTACGAGCAGTACTTC
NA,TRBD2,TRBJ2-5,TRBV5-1,CASSKLTSGRVETQYF,TGCGCCAGCAGCAAATTGACTAGCGGGAGGGTGGAGACCCAGTACTTC
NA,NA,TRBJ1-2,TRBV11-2,CASSSSRDEDYGYTF,TGTGCCAGCAGCTCCTCCCGGGACGAAGATTATGGCTACACCTTC
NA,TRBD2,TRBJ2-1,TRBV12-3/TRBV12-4,CASSSTPGLAVKDNEQFF,TGTGCCAGCAGTTCCACCCCGGGACTAGCGGTGAAGGACAATGAGCAGTTCTTC
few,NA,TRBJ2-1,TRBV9,CASSVDNRGEQFF,TGTGCCAGCAGCGTAGACAACCGCGGCGAGCAGTTCTTC
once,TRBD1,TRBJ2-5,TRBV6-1,CASRRGGGETQYF,TGTGCCAGCAGGAGAGGGGGCGGGGAGACCCAGTACTTC
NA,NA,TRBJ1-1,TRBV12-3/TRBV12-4,CASSPSPRGEAFF,TGTGCCAGCAGCCCGAGCCCCCGAGGTGAAGCTTTCTTT
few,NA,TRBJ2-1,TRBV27,CASSLLGGRNEQFF,TGTGCCAGCAGTTTATTAGGGGGTAGGAATGAGCAGTTCTTC
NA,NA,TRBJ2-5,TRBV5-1,CASSSGPGSGGETQYF,TGCGCCAGCAGCTCCGGACCTGGGTCAGGGGGGGAGACCCAGTACTTC
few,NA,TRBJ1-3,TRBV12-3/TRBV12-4,CASTPTGSSGNTIYF,TGTGCCAGCACTCCGACAGGCAGCTCTGGAAACACCATATATTTT
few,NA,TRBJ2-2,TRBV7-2,CASSLVGGSRELFF,TGTGCCAGCAGCTTAGTCGGGGGTAGCCGGGAGCTGTTTTTT
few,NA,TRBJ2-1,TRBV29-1,CSTRRGNEQFF,TGCAGCACCCGAAGAGGAAATGAGCAGTTCTTC